The clone carrying this T cell receptor beta chain was counted only a few times. The TCR beta profiling, which covered VDJ combination and CDR3 sequence, was carried out using genomic DNA as the template. In TCRdb, the reads were re-called with MiXCR into one record per CDR3 protein. This sample has fewer than 200,000 distinct CDR3 sequences, with around half found just once. Previously, flow cytometry had revealed CD8+CD57+ cell expansion in the patients chosen for sequencing. The data are from a study of CD8+CD57+ T cells in acquired aplastic anemia. The sample was sorted CD4+, CD8+, or CD8+CD57+ T cells (not recorded which) from PBMCs. The clonotype was recovered from a human donor with aplastic anemia.

The CDR3: CSARGPTGTNLYEQYF. In DNA form, the CDR3 reads TGCAGTGCTAGAGGTCCCACAGGCACGAACCTCTACGAGCAGTACTTC. The V and J genes are TRBV20-1 and TRBJ2-7, with a possible D match to TRBD1 (5 bases). Germline CDR1 DFQATT, CDR2 SNEGSKA (reference sequence). CDR3 length: 16 amino acids. Trimming cost V 1 base and J 3 bases, with 19 bases left between them.